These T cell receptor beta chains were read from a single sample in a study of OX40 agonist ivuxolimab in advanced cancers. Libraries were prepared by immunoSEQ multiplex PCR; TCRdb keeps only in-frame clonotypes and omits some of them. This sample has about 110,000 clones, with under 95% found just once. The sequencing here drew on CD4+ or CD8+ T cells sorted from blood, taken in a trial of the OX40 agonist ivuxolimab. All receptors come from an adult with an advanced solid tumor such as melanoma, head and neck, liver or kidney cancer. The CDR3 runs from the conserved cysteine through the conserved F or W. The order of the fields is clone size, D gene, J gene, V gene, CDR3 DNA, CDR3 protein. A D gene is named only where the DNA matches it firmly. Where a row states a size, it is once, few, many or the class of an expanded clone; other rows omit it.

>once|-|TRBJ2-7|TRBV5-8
TGTGCCAGCAGCTTGAAGGGGGTGGCCTACGAGCAGTACTTC
CASSLKGVAYEQYF
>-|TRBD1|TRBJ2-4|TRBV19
TGTGCCAGTAGTACCGGACAGGGGGTAGCCAAAAACATTCAGTACTTC
CASSTGQGVAKNIQYF
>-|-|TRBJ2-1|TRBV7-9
TGTGCCAGCAGTAACAATGAGCAGTTCTTC
CASSNNEQFF
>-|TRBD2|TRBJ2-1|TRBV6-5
TGTGCCAGCAGTTACTCGCCTAGCGGGACCGTGCGTGAGCAGTTCTTC
CASSYSPSGTVREQFF
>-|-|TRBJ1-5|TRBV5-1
TGCGCCAGCAGCCCCGAGGGGGACGGACAGCCCCAGCATTTT
CASSPEGDGQPQHF
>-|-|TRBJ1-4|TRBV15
TGTGCCACCAGCAGAGATAAGACAGCAACTAATGAAAAACTGTTTTTT
CATSRDKTATNEKLFF
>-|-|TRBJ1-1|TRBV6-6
TGTGCCAGCAGTTACGGGTTTGGGCAGGGGACCACTGAAGCTTTCTTT
CASSYGFGQGTTEAFF
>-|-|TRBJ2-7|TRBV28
TGTGCCAGCAGTTTTCGGGCAGGGTCCTACGAGCAGTACTTC
CASSFRAGSYEQYF
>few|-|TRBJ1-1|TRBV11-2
TGTGCCAGCAGCTTCGGACAAGAGAACACTGAAGCTTTCTTT
CASSFGQENTEAFF
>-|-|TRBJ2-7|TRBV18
TGTGCCAGCTCACCAAAGCAGGATGAGCAGTACTTC
CASSPKQDEQYF
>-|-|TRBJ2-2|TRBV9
TGTGCCAGCAGCGTGACCGGGATCAACACCGGGGAGCTGTTTTTT
CASSVTGINTGELFF
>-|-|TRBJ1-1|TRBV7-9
TGTGCCAGCAAGGAACAGGGAGATATGAACACTGAAGCTTTCTTT
CASKEQGDMNTEAFF
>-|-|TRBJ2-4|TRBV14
TGTGCCAGCAGCCAAGATCTAAACATTCAGTACTTC
CASSQDLNIQYF
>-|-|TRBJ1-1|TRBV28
TGTGCCAGCAGTTCCCCTGGGGGGGGAAAATTTGAAGCTTTCTTT
CASSSPGGGKFEAFF
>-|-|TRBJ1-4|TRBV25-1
TGTGCCAGCAGTGGGTGGGGGGCAGTGGATGAAAAACTGTTTTTT
CASSGWGAVDEKLFF
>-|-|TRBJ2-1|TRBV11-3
TGTGCCAGCAGCTTAGATAACGGGCCCCCACAGAGGAATGAGCAGTTCTTC
CASSLDNGPPQRNEQFF
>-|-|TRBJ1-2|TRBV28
TGTGCCAGCAGTTTTCAGGATACTCGCTATGGCTACACCTTC
CASSFQDTRYGYTF
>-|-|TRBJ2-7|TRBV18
TGTGCCAGCTCACCACCGCGCCAGGGGTCCTACGAGCAGTACTTC
CASSPPRQGSYEQYF
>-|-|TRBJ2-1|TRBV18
TGTGCCAGCTCACCCCCGGGGGTGGCCTACAATGAGCAGTTCTTC
CASSPPGVAYNEQFF
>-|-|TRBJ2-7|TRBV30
TGTGCCTGGAGTTCTCGCCACGAGCAGTACTTC
CAWSSRHEQYF
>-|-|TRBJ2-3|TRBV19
TGTGCCAGTACCTCCGCCCGTTTAGATACGCAGTATTTT
CASTSARLDTQYF
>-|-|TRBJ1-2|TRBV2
TGTGCCAGCAGTCATGACGAGGCGGCAGGCTACACCTTC
CASSHDEAAGYTF
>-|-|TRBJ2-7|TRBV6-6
TGTGCCAGCATGCTAGCTTTCTCCTACGAGCAGTACTTC
CASMLAFSYEQYF
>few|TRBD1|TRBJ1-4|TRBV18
TGTGCCAGCTCACCTACCACAACGACAGGGGTACTTCGGGATGAAAAACTGTTTTTT
CASSPTTTTGVLRDEKLFF
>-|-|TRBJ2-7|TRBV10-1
TGCGCCAGCAGTCCAGCCGGGACACCTCCTTTC
CASSPAGTPPF
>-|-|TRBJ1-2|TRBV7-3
TGTGCCAGCAGCCCCGACGGAGGGGACTATGGCTACACCTTC
CASSPDGGDYGYTF
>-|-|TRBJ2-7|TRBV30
TGTGCCTGGAGTGTACTCTCGGGGAACTTACACGAGCAGTACTTC
CAWSVLSGNLHEQYF
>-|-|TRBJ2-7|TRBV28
TGTGCCAGCAGTTTCCCACTGCAGGCCGGCTCCTACGAGCAGTACTTC
CASSFPLQAGSYEQYF
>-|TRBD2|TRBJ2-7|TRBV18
TGTGCCAGCTCACCCTCGCCGGGACTAGCCTACGAGCAGTACTTC
CASSPSPGLAYEQYF
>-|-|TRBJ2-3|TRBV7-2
TGTGCCAGCAGCTCCTATGGGTGGGGCTCCGGGGATACGCAGTATTTT
CASSSYGWGSGDTQYF
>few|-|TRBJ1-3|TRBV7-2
TGTGCCAGCAGCTCCGACAGAGGGACAGGAAACACCATATATTTT
CASSSDRGTGNTIYF
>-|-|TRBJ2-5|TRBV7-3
TGTGCCAGCAGCCCCGGGACTTCAGAGACCCAGTACTTC
CASSPGTSETQYF
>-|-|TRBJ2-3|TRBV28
TGTGCCAGCAGCCCCGGAAGAAGGGGGACAGATACGCAGTATTTT
CASSPGRRGTDTQYF
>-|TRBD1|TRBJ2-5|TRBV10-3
TGTGCCATCAGTGCCGGACAGGGGGAAAGCGAGACCCAGTACTTC
CAISAGQGESETQYF
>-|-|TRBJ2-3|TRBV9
TGTGCCAGCAGCCGTATGAGAGATACGCAGTATTTT
CASSRMRDTQYF
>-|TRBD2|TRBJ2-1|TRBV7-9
TGTGCCAGCAGCTTACCGGGAGGGTACAATGAGCAGTTCTTC
CASSLPGGYNEQFF
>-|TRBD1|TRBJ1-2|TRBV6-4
TGTGCCAGCAGTGGCCAGACAGGGTCGGGTGGCTACACCTTC
CASSGQTGSGGYTF
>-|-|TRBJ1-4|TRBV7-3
TGTGCCAGCAGCTTAAGTGCAGCTAATGAAAAACTGTTTTTT
CASSLSAANEKLFF
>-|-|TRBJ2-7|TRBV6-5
TGTGCCAGCAGTTCGACATACTCCTACGAGCAGTACTTC
CASSSTYSYEQYF
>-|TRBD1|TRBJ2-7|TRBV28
TGTGCCAGCACCACCAGAGGACAGGGGTTTGGGGAGCAGTACTTC
CASTTRGQGFGEQYF
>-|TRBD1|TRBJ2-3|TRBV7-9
TGTGCCAGCAGCGCTAGTGGGACAGGGGGCATTGATACGCAGTATTTT
CASSASGTGGIDTQYF
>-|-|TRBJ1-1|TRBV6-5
TGTGCCAGCAGAGAGGGGCGAAACACTGAAGCTTTCTTT
CASREGRNTEAFF
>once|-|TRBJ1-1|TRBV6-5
TGTGCCAGCGGCCATAATGAAGCTTTCTTT
CASGHNEAFF
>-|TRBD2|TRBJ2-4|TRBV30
TGTGCCTGGATGGGAGCGGGAGGGGTTGAAAACATTCAGTACTTC
CAWMGAGGVENIQYF
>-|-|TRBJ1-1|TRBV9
TGTGCCAGCAGCGTAGCTGCGGGAGCTGAAGCTTTCTTT
CASSVAAGAEAFF
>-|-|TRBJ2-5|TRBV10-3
TGTGCCATCAGTGGGGCCAGGGAATTTCAAGAGACCCAGTACTTC
CAISGAREFQETQYF
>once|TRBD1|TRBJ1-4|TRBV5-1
TGCGCCAGCAGCGTGACAGGGGCAACTAATGAAAAACTGTTTTTT
CASSVTGATNEKLFF
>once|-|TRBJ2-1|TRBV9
TGTGCCAGCAGCCTTAGAAGCTCCTACAATGAGCAGTTCTTC
CASSLRSSYNEQFF
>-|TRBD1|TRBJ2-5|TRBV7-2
TGTGCCAGCAGCATACGACAGGGGACTTGGGAGACCCAGTACTTC
CASSIRQGTWETQYF
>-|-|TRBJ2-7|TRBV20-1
TGCAGTGCTAGCTCGGAATACGAGCAGTACTTC
CSASSEYEQYF
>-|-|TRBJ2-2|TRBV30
TGTGCCTGGTCTCGGGACTTCGCGAACACCGGGGAGCTGTTTTTT
CAWSRDFANTGELFF
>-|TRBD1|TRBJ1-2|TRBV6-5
TGTGCCAGCCGTCCCCCCGGTAGCCAGGGGGCTGGCTACACCTTC
CASRPPGSQGAGYTF
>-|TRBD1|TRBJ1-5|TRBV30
TGTGCCTGGAGCATTGGGACAGCGAGCAATCAGCCCCAGCATTTT
CAWSIGTASNQPQHF
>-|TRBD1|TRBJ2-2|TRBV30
TGTGCCTGGAGTGTACAAACAGGGGGTCGAAGGCTGTTTTTT
CAWSVQTGGRRLFF